This T cell receptor beta chain is drawn from a study of response to subunit inactivated influenza vaccine. Study-level results: Authors suggested each seasonal flu vaccination may recruit only limited numbers of new T cells.

The germline gives CDR1 SGHDT, CDR2 YYEEEE. With 0 bases removed from V and 12 bases from J, the gap between germline ends came to 16 bases. This CDR3 spans 13 amino acids. TCRdb reprocessed the RT-PCR reads with MiXCR, giving one entry per CDR3 protein. The top ten hold 11% of the sample, which has about 780,000 distinct CDR3 sequences, 18% seen once. Remarks on this clonotype: Its antigen is not identified.

This receptor was obtained from a man aged 50 to 59 who received an inactivated influenza vaccine. Source: PBMCs from blood, taken roughly 5 days after vaccination. This sequence joins TRBV5-6 and TRBJ2-7, with TRBD2 as a possible D gene (5 bases). For the CDR3, the DNA is TGTGCCAGCAGCTTGGCCAGACCTACTAGGCTGTACTTC. This gives the protein CASSLARPTRLYF. Complete variable domain (other parts from reference TRBV5-6 and TRBJ2-7): DAGVTQSPTHLIKTRGQQVTLRCSPKSGHDTVSWYQQALGQGPQFIFQYYEEEERQRGNFPDRFSGHQFPNYSSELNVNALLLGDSALYLCASSLARPTRLYFGPGTRLTVT.